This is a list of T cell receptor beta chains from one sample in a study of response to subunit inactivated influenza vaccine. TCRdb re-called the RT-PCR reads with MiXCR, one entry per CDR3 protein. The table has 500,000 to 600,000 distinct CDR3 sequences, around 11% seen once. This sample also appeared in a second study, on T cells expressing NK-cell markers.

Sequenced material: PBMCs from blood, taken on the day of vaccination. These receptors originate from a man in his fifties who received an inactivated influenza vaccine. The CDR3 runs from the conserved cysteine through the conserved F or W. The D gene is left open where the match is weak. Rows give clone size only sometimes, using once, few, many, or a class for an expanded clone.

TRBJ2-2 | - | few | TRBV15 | TGTGCCACCAGCGGAGGGGGGTTTAACACCGGGGAGCTGTTTTTT | CATSGGGFNTGELFF
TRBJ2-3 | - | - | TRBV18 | TGTGCCAGCTCACCGGCCCTAGATACGCAGTATTTT | CASSPALDTQYF
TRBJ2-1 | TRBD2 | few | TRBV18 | TGTGCCAGCTCACTAACTAGCGCGGGAAGGAATGAGCAGTTCTTC | CASSLTSAGRNEQFF
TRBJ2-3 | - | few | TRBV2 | TGTGCCAGGGGAAAAGCAGATACGCAGTATTTT | CARGKADTQYF
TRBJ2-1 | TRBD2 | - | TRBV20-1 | TGCAGTGCTCCCCCGGGACTAGCTTGGAATGAGCAGTTCTTC | CSAPPGLAWNEQFF
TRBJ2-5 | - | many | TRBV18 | TGTGCCAGCTCACCTCCCGTCGAGACCCAGTACTTC | CASSPPVETQYF
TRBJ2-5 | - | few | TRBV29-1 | TGCAGCGTTGAAGGGGCTAGCGCAGAGACCCAGTACTTC | CSVEGASAETQYF
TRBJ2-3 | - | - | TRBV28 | TGTGCCAGCAGACATTCACAGGGAAGGAGCACAGATACGCAGTATTTT | CASRHSQGRSTDTQYF
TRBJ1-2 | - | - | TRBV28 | TGTGCCAGCAGCCGACCGGCAGGTTCGGCCACGAACTATGGCTACACCTTC | CASSRPAGSATNYGYTF
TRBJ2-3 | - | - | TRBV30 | TGTGCCTGGAGTGTACGGCGCAGCACAGATACGCAGTATTTT | CAWSVRRSTDTQYF
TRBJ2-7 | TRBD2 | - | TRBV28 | TGTGCCAGCAGTTTATTTCTAGCGGGAGTTTACGAGCAGTACTTC | CASSLFLAGVYEQYF
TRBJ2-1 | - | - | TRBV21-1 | TGTGCCAGCAGGAAAACGATTGCGCTTCACAATGAGCAGTTCTTC | CASRKTIALHNEQFF
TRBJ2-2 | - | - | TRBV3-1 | TGTGCCAGCAGCCGGGCCCAGCGGACCGGGGAGCTGTTTTTT | CASSRAQRTGELFF
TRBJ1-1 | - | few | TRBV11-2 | TGTGCCAGCAGCTTCCGGGGGCCGGGCACTGAAGCTTTCTTT | CASSFRGPGTEAFF
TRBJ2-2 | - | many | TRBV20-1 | TGCAGTGCTAGAGGGCTTACTGAGCTGTTTTTT | CSARGLTELFF
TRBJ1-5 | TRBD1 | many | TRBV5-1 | TGCGCCAGCAGCTTGGGGGACAGCAGCAATCAGCCCCAGCATTTT | CASSLGDSSNQPQHF
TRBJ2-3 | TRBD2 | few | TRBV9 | TGTGCCAGCAGCGTAGAGCGGGGATACACAGATACGCAGTATTTT | CASSVERGYTDTQYF
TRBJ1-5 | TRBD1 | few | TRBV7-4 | TGTGCCAGCAGCTTACCGGGACAGGGGAATCAGCCCCAGCATTTT | CASSLPGQGNQPQHF
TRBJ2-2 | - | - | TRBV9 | TGTGCCAGCAGCCCACGATCGCATCCGCTCGGGACCGGGGAGCTGTTTTTT | CASSPRSHPLGTGELFF
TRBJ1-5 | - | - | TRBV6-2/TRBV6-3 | TGTGCCAGCAGTTACTCCCTACGACAGCGCAATCAGCCCCAGCATTTT | CASSYSLRQRNQPQHF
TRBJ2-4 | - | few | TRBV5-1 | TGCGCCAGCAGACGGACAGAGGATTGGGCCAAAAACATTCAGTACTTC | CASRRTEDWAKNIQYF
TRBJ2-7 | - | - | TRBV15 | TGTGCCACCAGCAGAGAACAGACCTACGAGCAGTACTTC | CATSREQTYEQYF
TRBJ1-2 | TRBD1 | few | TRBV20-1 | TGCAGCTACTACGACAGGGGAATTGATGGCTACACCTTC | CSYYDRGIDGYTF
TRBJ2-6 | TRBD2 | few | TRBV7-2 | TGTGCCAGCAGCCCGCAAGCGGGAGGGGCTGGGGCCAACGTCCTGACTTTC | CASSPQAGGAGANVLTF
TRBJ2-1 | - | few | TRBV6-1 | TGTGCCAGCAGAGAAAGGGGGCGCGGGGGTAGATACAATGAGCAGTTCTTC | CASRERGRGGRYNEQFF
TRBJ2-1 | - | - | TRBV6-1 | TGTGCCAGCAGTCCCCCGGGACCGCTTTCCAATGAGCAGTTCTTC | CASSPPGPLSNEQFF
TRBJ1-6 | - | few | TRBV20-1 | TGCAGTGCTAGTAACCCCCGAGGAACTTTTATTTCACCCCTCCACTTT | CSASNPRGTFISPLHF
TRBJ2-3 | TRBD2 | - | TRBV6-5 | TGTGCCAGCAGTTACTCGGGGGGAGCGGGGGGGCCGATGGATACGCAGTATTTT | CASSYSGGAGGPMDTQYF
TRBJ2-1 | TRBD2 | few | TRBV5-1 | TGCGCCAGCAGCTCACGGACTAGCGGGGCGCCACCGCACAATGAGCAGTTCTTC | CASSSRTSGAPPHNEQFF
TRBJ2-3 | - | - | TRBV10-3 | TGTGCCATCGCCTCGGGACACCGGGCAGATACGCAGTATTTT | CAIASGHRADTQYF
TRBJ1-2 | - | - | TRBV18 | TGTGCCAGCTCACCTATTCCCCAACTGATTGAAGGTCGGAACAACTATGGCTACACCTTC | CASSPIPQLIEGRNNYGYTF
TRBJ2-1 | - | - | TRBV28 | TGTGCCAGCAAAGGGGGGGGATCCTACAATGAGCAGTTCTTC | CASKGGGSYNEQFF
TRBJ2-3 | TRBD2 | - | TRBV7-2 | TGTGCCAGCAGCGCGACTAGCGGGAGCCGATTCGATACGCAGTATTTT | CASSATSGSRFDTQYF
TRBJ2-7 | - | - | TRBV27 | TGTGCCAGCAGTTTATCGTGGCAGGGAACCTACGAGCAGTACTTC | CASSLSWQGTYEQYF
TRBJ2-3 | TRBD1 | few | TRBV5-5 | TGTGCCAGCAGCACGGGACAGATCACAGATACGCAGTATTTT | CASSTGQITDTQYF
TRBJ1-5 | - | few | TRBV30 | TGTGCCTGGAGTGCTGGGAATTACAATCAGCCCCAGCATTTT | CAWSAGNYNQPQHF
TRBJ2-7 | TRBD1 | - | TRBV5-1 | TGCGCCAGCAGCTTGGCCGAGGGGGCAGTCTACGAGCAGTACTTC | CASSLAEGAVYEQYF
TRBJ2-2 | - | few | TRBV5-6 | TGTGCCAGCAGCTTGGCGGGTCTGGCTTACCCCGGGGAGCTGTTTTTT | CASSLAGLAYPGELFF
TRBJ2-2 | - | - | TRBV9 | TGTGCCAGCAGCGGAACCGCCGGGGAGCTGTTTTTT | CASSGTAGELFF
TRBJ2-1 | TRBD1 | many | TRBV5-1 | TGCGCCAGCAGTCACGGACAGGGACTCTACAATGAGCAGTTCTTC | CASSHGQGLYNEQFF
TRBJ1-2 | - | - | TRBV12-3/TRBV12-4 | TGTGCCAGCAGTCTTAAGACAGTTTCTAACTATGGCTACACCTTC | CASSLKTVSNYGYTF
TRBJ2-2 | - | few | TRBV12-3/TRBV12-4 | TGTGCCAGCAGCCCCGGGACGCTCACCGGGGAGCTGTTTTTT | CASSPGTLTGELFF
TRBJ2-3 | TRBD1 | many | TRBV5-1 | TGCGCCAGCAACAGGGGAAACACAGATACGCAGTATTTT | CASNRGNTDTQYF
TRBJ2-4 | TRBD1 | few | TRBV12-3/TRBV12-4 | TGTGCCAGCACCGCGGGACAGGGTAAAAACATTCAGTACTTC | CASTAGQGKNIQYF
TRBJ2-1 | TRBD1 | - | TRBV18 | TGTGCCAGCTCACCGCCCGGGACAGGTTTGAGGAATGAGCAGTTCTTC | CASSPPGTGLRNEQFF
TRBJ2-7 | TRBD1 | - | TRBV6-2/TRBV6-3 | TGTGCCAGCATTTCCGGGACAGCCTCCTACGAGCAGTACTTC | CASISGTASYEQYF
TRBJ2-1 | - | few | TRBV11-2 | TGTGCCAGCAGCTTAGTCGTCCCCTCGGGAGCAACCTACAATGAGCAGTTCTTC | CASSLVVPSGATYNEQFF
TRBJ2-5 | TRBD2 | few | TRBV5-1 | TGCGCCAGCAGCTTCGCGGGAGGGACGGCCCAAGAGACCCAGTACTTC | CASSFAGGTAQETQYF
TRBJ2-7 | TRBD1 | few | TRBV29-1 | TGCAGCGTTGCCCTCCCCTGGGGACAGGCTTTCTCCTACGAGCAGTACTTC | CSVALPWGQAFSYEQYF
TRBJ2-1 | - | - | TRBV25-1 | TGTGCCAGCAGTTGGACGGCCGGCTACAATGAGCAGTTCTTC | CASSWTAGYNEQFF
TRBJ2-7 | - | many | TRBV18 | TGTGCCAGCTCACGGGACAATTCCTACGAGCAGTACTTC | CASSRDNSYEQYF
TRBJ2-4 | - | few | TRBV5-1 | TGCGCCAGCAGCTTGGGGGGGCGCGTGAACATTCAGTACTTC | CASSLGGRVNIQYF
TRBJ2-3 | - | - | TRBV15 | TGTGCCACCAGTCGGACAACTAGCACAGATACGCAGTATTTT | CATSRTTSTDTQYF
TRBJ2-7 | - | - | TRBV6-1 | TGTGCCAGCGGGGAAACAAGGAGCTCCTACGAGCAGTACTTC | CASGETRSSYEQYF
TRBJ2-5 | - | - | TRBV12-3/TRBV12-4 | TGTGCCAGCAGTTTAAATACCCCGGGGCGCCGTGGGACCCAGTACTTC | CASSLNTPGRRGTQYF
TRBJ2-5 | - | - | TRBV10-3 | TGTGCCATCAGTGAGTCGGGCAGCAAAGAGACCCAGTACTTC | CAISESGSKETQYF
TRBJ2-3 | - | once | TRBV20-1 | TGCAGTGCCTCGGGGAGTCTCACAGATACGCAGTATTTT | CSASGSLTDTQYF
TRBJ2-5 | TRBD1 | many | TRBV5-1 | TGCGCCAGCGTGAAAATCGGGACAGGGAAAGGAGAGACCCAGTACTTC | CASVKIGTGKGETQYF
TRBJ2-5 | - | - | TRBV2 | TGTGCCAGCAGTGAACGGGACCGGGAGACCCAGTACTTC | CASSERDRETQYF
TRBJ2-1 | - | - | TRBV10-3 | TGTGCCATCAGCGCTGGGTCGGGACTCTACGCTAATGAGCAGTTCTTC | CAISAGSGLYANEQFF